A single TCR beta chain is shown here with its context. What it binds is not known. This specimen comes from a study of CXCR3-negative and CXCR3-positive naive CD8 T cells. In the study overall: Sequencing brought in about 150 million TRB reads altogether, and each library got about 1.5 +/- 0.3 million. Study-wide findings and caveats: More hydrophobic TRB CDR3s were found in CXCR3-positive naive cells than in CXCR3-negative naive cells. Fresh PBMCs were used in most assays, and CXCR3 expression partially decreased after cryopreservation.

The CDR3 has 15 residues. The germline gives CDR1 SGHVS, CDR2 FNYEAQ. 5' RACE with UMI labels generated the TRB cDNA libraries. Reanalyzing the 5' RACE reads, TCRdb keeps one entry per CDR3 protein, without DNA. The listing contains about 89,000 distinct CDR3 sequences. Researchers reported sorting every CD8+ T cell subset in triplicate, 250,000 to 350,000 cells per sort. The sequenced material came from naive CXCR3+ CD8+ T cells from blood. As to subset: CD45RO-CCR7+CD27+CD95- naive CD8+ T cells expressing CXCR3 (TNR3+). The V call is TRBV7-6, the J call TRBJ2-3; checking the TCRdb D call of TRBD1 is not possible without DNA. The origin of this receptor is a human donor in good health. Some clones in this sample may be carry-over from other donors' samples. CDR3: CASSFSGGATDTQYF.